This T cell receptor (beta chain) derives from a study of blood T cell repertoires in COVID-19. How the authors handled the data: Reference gene primers were amplified, and this amplification served to estimate nucleated cell counts. Assay used: immunoSEQ multiplex PCR; TCRdb lists only in-frame clones, some missing. V and J calls and clone size follow that table, whereas D and trimming were derived from the DNA. The top ten clones hold 20% to 25% of a sample with fewer than 200,000 clones, about 85% of them seen once. Germline CDR1 and CDR2: SGHRS and YFSETQ. The CDR3 is 14 amino acids. With 4 bases removed from V and 4 bases from J, the gap between germline ends came to 12 bases.

The rearrangement links TRBV5-1 to TRBJ1-3; D possibly corresponds to TRBD1 (5 bases). Sequencing input: peripheral blood. This clonotype was sampled from a man in his sixties with active or convalescent COVID-19. Here the CDR3 reads CASSAGTVGNTIYF. CDR3 coding DNA: TGCGCCAGCAGCGCCGGGACTGTCGGAAACACCATATATTTT.